A single sample is the source of the 14 T cell receptor beta chains below, sequenced in a study of blood T cell repertoires in COVID-19. The table came from immunoSEQ multiplex PCR; TCRdb's copy has only in-frame clones and leaves some out. This table has roughly 450,000 clones, about 90% appearing once. What was sequenced was PBMCs or T cells enriched from blood (not recorded which). Receptor source: a man in his late teens or twenties who had recovered from COVID-19.

The gene calls are TRBV5-6 and TRBJ2-5, with 7 bases aligning to TRBD1. Germline V gene data show CDR1 as SGHDT and CDR2 as YYEEEE. This CDR3 contains 12 residues. The ends lost 2 bases at V and 10 bases at J; junction bases unmatched: 5. This CDR3 reads CASSLQGMDQYF. The CDR3, as DNA: TGTGCCAGCAGCTTACAGGGGATGGACCAGTACTTC.

As for this clone: Other DNA sequences from this sample encode an identical CDR3 as well. V usage is TRBV7-9 and J usage is TRBJ1-1; D is uncertain. The germline V gene has CDR1 SEHNR and CDR2 FQNEAQ (reference sequence). The CDR3 has 12 residues. Trimming removed 3 bases from V and 1 base from J, with 3 bases in between. This CDR3 reads CASSFSNTEAFF. CDR3 nucleotides: TGTGCCAGCAGCTTCTCGAACACTGAAGCTTTCTTT. The whole variable domain, filled in from reference TRBV7-9 and TRBJ1-1, reads DTGVSQNPRHKITKRGQNVTFRCDPISEHNRLYWYRQTLGQGPEFLTYFQNEAQLEKSRLLSDRFSAERPKGSFSTLEIQRTEQGDSAMYLCASSFSNTEAFFGQGTRLTVV.

The genes are TRBV9 and TRBJ1-2, with 10 nucleotides matching TRBD1. This CDR3 has 14 residues. Germline assignment: CDR1 SGDLS and CDR2 YYNGEE. Trimming cost V 4 bases and J 2 bases; bases outside gene matches: 2. The CDR3 region is CASSLGQGNYGYTF. CDR3 nucleotides: TGTGCCAGCAGCCTGGGACAGGGGAACTATGGCTACACCTTC.

This chain uses TRBV5-5 with TRBJ1-3, with a tentative D call TRBD1 (6 bases). V shed 4 bases and J shed 0 bases, with 14 bases lying between them. The CDR3 contains 16 residues. Per germline, CDR1 SGHKS and CDR2 YYEKEE (reference sequence). The CDR3 nucleotides are TGTGCCAGCAGCATGGGACAACTTCTCTCTGGAAACACCATATATTTT. It is translated as CASSMGQLLSGNTIYF.

V is TRBV19 and J is TRBJ1-1; TRBD1 agrees at 7 bases. The J segment lost 1 base and the V segment lost 8 bases, leaving 4 bases of the junction unmatched. This CDR3 has 13 amino acids. CDR1 LNHDA and CDR2 SQIVND come from the germline V gene (reference sequence). The CDR3 loop is CASAGTANTEAFF. The DNA for the CDR3 is TGTGCCAGTGCCGGGACAGCGAACACTGAAGCTTTCTTT.

The chain recombines TRBV24-1 with TRBJ1-4; the D gene is possibly TRBD1 (6 bases). This CDR3 region has 17 residues. Between the trimmed V and J ends, which lost 4 bases and 3 bases, there was a span of 17 bases. Germline CDR1 KGHDR, CDR2 SFDVKD. The CDR3 sequence is CATSDPATGPPNEKLFF. Here the CDR3 DNA reads TGTGCCACCAGTGACCCTGCTACAGGGCCCCCTAATGAAAAACTGTTTTTT.

The chain couples TRBV9 to TRBJ1-4; D call uncertain. Germline CDR1 SGDLS, CDR2 YYNGEE. V shed 3 bases and J shed 0 bases, with 6 bases lying between them. The CDR3 totals 14 residues. The CDR3 region has the DNA TGTGCCAGCAGCGCCGGGACAACTAATGAAAAACTGTTTTTT. Its protein is CASSAGTTNEKLFF.

The chain recombines TRBV2 with TRBJ1-2; 10 bases align to TRBD1. CDR1 and CDR2 (germline): SNHLY, FYNNEI. V trimming: 1 base; J trimming: 5 bases; junction bases outside the gene matches: 1. The CDR3 runs 14 residues. The CDR3 coding sequence is TGTGCCAGCAGTGAAGGGACAGGGGGGTATGGCTACACCTTC. Its translation: CASSEGTGGYGYTF. Full variable domain (remainder filled in from reference TRBV2 and TRBJ1-2): EPEVTQTPSHQVTQMGQEVILRCVPISNHLYFYWYRQILGQKVEFLVSFYNNEISEKSEIFDDQFSVERPDGSNFTLKIRSTKLEDSAMYFCASSEGTGGYGYTFGSGTRLTVV.

The V and J genes are TRBV28 and TRBJ2-1; a possible D gene is TRBD1 (6 bases). V lost 2 bases and J lost 5, with 13 bases in between. The germline CDR1 and CDR2 sequences are MDHEN and SYDVKM. This CDR3 is 15 amino acids long. The CDR3 loop is CASSLGTWRDNEQFF. Written as DNA, the CDR3 is TGTGCCAGCAGTTTAGGGACATGGCGGGACAATGAGCAGTTCTTC.

This chain uses TRBV5-6 with TRBJ1-4; 7 bases are a match to TRBD1. V lost 5 bases and J lost 2; bases outside the gene matches: 18. The CDR3 is made up of 19 amino acids. CDR1 SGHDT and CDR2 YYEEEE come from the germline V gene. CDR3 coding DNA: TGTGCCAGCAGGTCCACTCTTAAGGGGGCGGTCACGACTAATGAAAAACTGTTTTTT. It translates to CASRSTLKGAVTTNEKLFF. The variable domain in full, with the rest retrieved from reference TRBV5-6 and TRBJ1-4, is DAGVTQSPTHLIKTRGQQVTLRCSPKSGHDTVSWYQQALGQGPQFIFQYYEEEERQRGNFPDRFSGHQFPNYSSELNVNALLLGDSALYLCASRSTLKGAVTTNEKLFFGSGTQLSVL.

Of note for this clone: The sample has other DNA sequences that encode this CDR3 too. The rearrangement joins TRBV2 to TRBJ2-4, with D unresolved. Germline CDR1 and CDR2: SNHLY and FYNNEI. CDR3 length: 14 amino acids. Trimming took off 3 bases at V and 0 bases at J, with 6 bases between the two ends. CDR3 sequence: CASSERLAKNIQYF. The CDR3 DNA is TGTGCCAGCAGTGAGAGACTAGCCAAAAACATTCAGTACTTC.

The sample holds one count of this clone. DNA of the CDR3: TGCGCCAGCAGCCCACGCGGACAGGGAAAATCCTATGGCTACACCTTC. It encodes CASSPRGQGKSYGYTF. The rearrangement links TRBV5-1 to TRBJ1-2; 8 positions match TRBD1. Germline-derived CDR1 and CDR2 are SGHRS and YFSETQ. CDR3 length: 16 residues. The ends lost 4 bases at V and 4 bases at J; junction bases unmatched: 12. Drawing the rest from reference TRBV5-1 and TRBJ1-2, the complete variable domain is KAGVTQTPRYLIKTRGQQVTLSCSPISGHRSVSWYQQTPGQGLQFLFEYFSETQRNKGNFPGRFSGRQFSNSRSEMNVSTLELGDSALYLCASSPRGQGKSYGYTFGSGTRLTVV.

The J gene is TRBJ2-1, the V gene TRBV6-4; TRBD2 is a possible D gene (6 bases). Germline V CDR1 and CDR2: MRHNA, SNTAGT. This CDR3 has 15 amino acids. The V and J ends lost 5 bases and 4 bases respectively, with 15 bases between them. The CDR3 is CASSREAGEYNEQFF. The CDR3 nucleotides read TGTGCCAGCAGTAGAGAAGCGGGCGAGTACAATGAGCAGTTCTTC.

The chain links TRBV12-2 to TRBJ2-7; the table names TRBD2, a call not compared with the DNA. TRBV12-2 is a pseudogene. The length of the CDR3 is 19 residues. CDR3 bases: TGTGCAAGTCGCTTACGTTTTTGTTTGCGGGGGTTCAGGATCTACGAGCAGTACTTC. The encoded protein is CASRLRFCLRGFRIYEQYF.